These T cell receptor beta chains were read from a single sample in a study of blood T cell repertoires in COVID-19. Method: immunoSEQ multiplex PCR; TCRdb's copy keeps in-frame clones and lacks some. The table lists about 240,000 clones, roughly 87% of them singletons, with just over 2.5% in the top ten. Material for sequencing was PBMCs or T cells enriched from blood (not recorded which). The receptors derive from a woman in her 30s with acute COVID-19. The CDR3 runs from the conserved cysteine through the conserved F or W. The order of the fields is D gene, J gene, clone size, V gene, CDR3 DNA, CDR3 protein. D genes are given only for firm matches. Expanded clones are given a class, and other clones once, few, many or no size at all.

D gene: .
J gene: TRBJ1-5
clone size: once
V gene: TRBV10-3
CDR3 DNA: TGTGCCATCAGTAATGACAGGCTTAGCAATCAGCCCCAGCATTTT
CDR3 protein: CAISNDRLSNQPQHF

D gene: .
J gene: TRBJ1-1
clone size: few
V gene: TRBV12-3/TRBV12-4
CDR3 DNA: TGTGCCAGCAGTTTACGGAACACTGAAGCTTTCTTT
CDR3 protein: CASSLRNTEAFF

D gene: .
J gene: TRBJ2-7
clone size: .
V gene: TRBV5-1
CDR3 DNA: TGCGCCAGCAGCTCGACCCCTTCGTGGAGCATGAGCTCCTACGAGCAGTACTTC
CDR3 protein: CASSSTPSWSMSSYEQYF

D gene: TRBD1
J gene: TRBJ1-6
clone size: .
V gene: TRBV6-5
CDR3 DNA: TGTGCCAGCAGGCCAGACAGGGATAATTCACCCCTCCACTTT
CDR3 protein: CASRPDRDNSPLHF

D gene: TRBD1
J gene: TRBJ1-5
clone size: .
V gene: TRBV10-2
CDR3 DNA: TGCGCCAGCAGTGTTACAGGGGGCTCTCGTCAGCCCCAGCATTTT
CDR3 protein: CASSVTGGSRQPQHF

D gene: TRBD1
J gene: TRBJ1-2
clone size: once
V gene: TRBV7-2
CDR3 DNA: TGTGCCAGCAGCTCTTGGGACAGGGTAACCATTTTC
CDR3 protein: CASSSWDRVTIF

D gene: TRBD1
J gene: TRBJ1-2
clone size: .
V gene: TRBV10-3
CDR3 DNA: TGTGCCATCAGTGAGGGACAGGACTATGGCTACACCTTC
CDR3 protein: CAISEGQDYGYTF

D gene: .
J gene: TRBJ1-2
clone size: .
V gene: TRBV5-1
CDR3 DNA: TGCGCCAGCAGTGAGGGAAACTATGGCTACACCTTC
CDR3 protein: CASSEGNYGYTF

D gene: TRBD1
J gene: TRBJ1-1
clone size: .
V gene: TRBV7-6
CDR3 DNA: TGTGCCAGCAGCTCGGGGGACAGGGGGCTTACTGAAGCTTTCTTT
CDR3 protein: CASSSGDRGLTEAFF

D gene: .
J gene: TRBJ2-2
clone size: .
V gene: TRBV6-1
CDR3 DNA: TGTGCCAGCAGTGATATTTCACGGGCCGGGGAGCTGTTTTTT
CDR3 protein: CASSDISRAGELFF

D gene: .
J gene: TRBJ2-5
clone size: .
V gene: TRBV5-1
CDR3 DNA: TGCGCCAGCAGCGTAGGACAGCAGGGAGAGACCCAGTACTTC
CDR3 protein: CASSVGQQGETQYF

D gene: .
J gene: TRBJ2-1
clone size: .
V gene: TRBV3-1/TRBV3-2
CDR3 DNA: TGTGCCAGCAGCCCGACAGCAACCTACAATGAGCAGTTCTTC
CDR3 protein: CASSPTATYNEQFF

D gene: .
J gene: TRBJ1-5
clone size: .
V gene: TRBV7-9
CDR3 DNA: TGTGCCAGCAGCTTAGCGGTCGGCGGACAGCCCCAGCATTTT
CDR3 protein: CASSLAVGGQPQHF

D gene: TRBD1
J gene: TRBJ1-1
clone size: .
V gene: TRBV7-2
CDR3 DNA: TGTGCCAGCAGCTTGACAGGGAACTTGAACACTGAAGCTTTCTTT
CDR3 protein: CASSLTGNLNTEAFF

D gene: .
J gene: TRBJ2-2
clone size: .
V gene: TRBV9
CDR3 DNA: TGTGCCAGCAGCGCAAACAGGGATATTAGAGAAGGGGAGCTGTTTTTT
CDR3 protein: CASSANRDIREGELFF

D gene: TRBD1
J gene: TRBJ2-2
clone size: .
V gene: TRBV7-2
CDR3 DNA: TGTGCCAGCAGCTTAGGATCCTTTGGGGACAGGGAAATCGGGGAGCTGTTTTTT
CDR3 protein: CASSLGSFGDREIGELFF